The clone carrying this TCR beta chain was recorded a few times. What it recognizes is unknown. At one boundary the junction diverges from the germline segment, which might be a read error. The data derive from a study of Graves' ophthalmopathy and Graves' hyperthyroidism. Study as a whole: Calling hyperthyroidism stable required that no ophthalmopathy show up within 18 months of follow-up.

Study-level points and caveats: A 13-signature model separated ophthalmopathy from stable hyperthyroidism, approximately 87% sensitivity, 75% to 84% specificity. The model predicted progression of ophthalmopathy with a sensitivity of roughly 66%, and its specificity was under 75%.

Transcripts of RNA were the source for amplifying TCR beta CDR3 regions. In the first round, RT-PCR was carried out with HTBI primers, and a multiplex PCR formed the second round. TCRdb reanalysed the multiplex PCR reads using MiXCR and keeps one entry per CDR3 protein. This sample has more than 1,000,000 distinct CDR3 sequences, with about two fifths found just once. Among the exclusions were patients with other autoimmune diseases, uncontrolled infections, pregnancy or lactation. Germline V lookup: CDR1 SEHNR, CDR2 FQNEAQ (reference sequence). The CDR3 has 14 amino acids. The chain carries TRBV7-9 and TRBJ2-7, with 7 bases aligning to TRBD1. The material sequenced was peripheral blood or thyroid tissue (not recorded which). This clonotype originated in an adult man with Graves' hyperthyroidism. CDR3 loop: CASTLGAGGYEQYF. In DNA form, the CDR3 reads TGCGCCAGCACCCTAGGGGCAGGGGGCTACGAGCAGTACTTC.